This T cell receptor (beta chain) was recorded in a study of identical twins. The CDR3 has 14 amino acids. Trimming cost V 3 bases and J 12 bases; bases outside gene matches: 8. Germline CDR1 SGHRS, CDR2 YFSETQ. Through template switching, a universal primer site was introduced, and the cDNA contained unique molecular identifiers. Via MiXCR, TCRdb re-called the 5' RACE reads, giving one row per CDR3 protein. This table holds roughly 690,000 distinct CDR3 sequences, less than 25% found once. This same sample was also part of a study on T cells expressing NK-cell markers.

This clonotype was sampled from a woman aged 18-35 years in good health. The sample was PBMCs. This chain links TRBV5-1 with TRBJ2-7; TRBD2 matches at 14 bases. The CDR3 region is CASSSGTSGSLLYF. CDR3 in DNA: TGCGCCAGCAGCTCGGGGACTAGCGGGAGTCTTCTGTACTTC.